A selection of T cell receptor beta chains follows, all from one sample in a study of cytomegalovirus exposure and HLA in healthy donors. The method was immunoSEQ multiplex PCR; TCRdb's version includes in-frame clones alone and lacks a portion of them. The table records 150,000 to 180,000 clones, 85% to 90% of them present only once. Input material: PBMCs. The receptor set was obtained from a human donor in good health. Both conserved end residues are trimmed from each CDR3. D genes are given only for firm matches.

CDR3aa,v_gene,j_gene,d_gene
ASSLIPTGANTEAF,TRBV18,TRBJ1-1,TRBD1
ASSGGGYTEAF,TRBV9,TRBJ1-1,.
ASSRRDRASAF,TRBV7-8,TRBJ1-1,TRBD1
ASSESGQGNTGELF,TRBV2,TRBJ2-2,TRBD1
ASRVQDSNTGELF,TRBV5-1,TRBJ2-2,.
ASSRTVYQETQY,TRBV5-4,TRBJ2-5,.
ASSLRGLAGTDTQY,TRBV9,TRBJ2-3,TRBD2
ASSDVEGAIFYEQY,TRBV6-1,TRBJ2-7,.
ASSYLTGPNYGYT,TRBV6-5,TRBJ1-2,.
ASSLETGTDTQY,TRBV7-2,TRBJ2-3,.
ASSEARQRASYEQY,TRBV6-1,TRBJ2-7,.
ASSLRGTVRYEQY,TRBV28,TRBJ2-7,TRBD1
ASSFEQGTDTQY,TRBV5-4,TRBJ2-3,.
SVNPNRSKFEKLF,TRBV29-1,TRBJ1-4,.
ASSLYSNTGELF,TRBV7-6,TRBJ2-2,.
ASATGNGDSDEQF,TRBV7-2,TRBJ2-1,.
ASRRQGDSNQPQH,TRBV27,TRBJ1-5,TRBD1
ASSAQGALNTEAF,TRBV9,TRBJ1-1,TRBD1
ASSRLAGTNEQY,TRBV13,TRBJ2-7,TRBD2
ASSLALLAGGFNEQF,TRBV5-8,TRBJ2-1,TRBD2
ASSPPSTGWSYEQY,TRBV18,TRBJ2-7,.
ASRSGLLNTGELF,TRBV28,TRBJ2-2,.
ASSLGRSYT,TRBV28,TRBJ1-2,.
ASSLQGKEKLF,TRBV27,TRBJ1-4,.
ASSLWPGLAGGDLKTQY,TRBV28,TRBJ2-5,TRBD2
ASSYTGKGYT,TRBV7-9,TRBJ1-2,.
AISRQGRDTEAF,TRBV10-3,TRBJ1-1,TRBD1
ASSRQGLTNEKLF,TRBV2,TRBJ1-4,TRBD1
ASSSDGVSYEQY,TRBV28,TRBJ2-7,.
ASSLTGEARQPQH,TRBV5-1,TRBJ1-5,TRBD1
ASRSLKHTEAF,TRBV6-6,TRBJ1-1,.
ASSPRTGAPDEQY,TRBV4-1,TRBJ2-7,TRBD1
ASSPTSGFYNEQF,TRBV7-6,TRBJ2-1,TRBD2
ASSHNRGRSNEQF,TRBV11-2,TRBJ2-1,TRBD1
ASSTGLAGVLGTQY,TRBV6-6,TRBJ2-3,TRBD2
ASSLLGTSDEQF,TRBV27,TRBJ2-1,TRBD2
ASSEKGDIYGYT,TRBV6-1,TRBJ1-2,.
ATSRDLRRVAENEQF,TRBV15,TRBJ2-1,.
AWRTKGNAEAF,TRBV30,TRBJ1-1,.
ASSTPRAGGPNEQY,TRBV9,TRBJ2-7,TRBD1
ASSSYRGDRNTEAF,TRBV18,TRBJ1-1,TRBD1
ASSYGQGNEQF,TRBV6-5,TRBJ2-1,TRBD1
ASSFRPPEDYGYT,TRBV27,TRBJ1-2,.
ASSTVNEQF,TRBV19,TRBJ2-1,.
ASSVAGARYEQY,TRBV28,TRBJ2-7,TRBD2
ASTTYGTGEYIQY,TRBV28,TRBJ2-4,TRBD1
ASSAIAGGPFGELF,TRBV9,TRBJ2-2,TRBD2
ASQAFNEQF,TRBV7-9,TRBJ2-1,.
ASRGDRGYEQY,TRBV7-9,TRBJ2-7,TRBD1
ASSLAGTDTQY,TRBV6-4,TRBJ2-3,TRBD2
ASSVEETSGNNEQF,TRBV9,TRBJ2-1,TRBD2
ATTPGHKYQETQY,TRBV2,TRBJ2-5,.
SVGSGNEQF,TRBV29-1,TRBJ2-1,.